Below, 17 T cell receptor beta chains from the same sample are listed, as sequenced in a study of cytomegalovirus exposure and HLA in healthy donors. PCR amplification relied on 60 Vbeta primers (plus 13 Jbeta primers). The method was immunoSEQ multiplex PCR; TCRdb's version includes in-frame clones alone and lacks a portion of them. The sample lists about 130,000 clones, about 70% occurring once. The sample consisted of PBMCs. These receptor sequences come from a male donor in good health and CMV-seronegative.

The chain combines TRBV6-5 with TRBJ2-5; D gene unclear. Trimming shortened V by 0 bases and J by 2 bases, and 10 bases separated the two germline ends. The V gene's germline CDR1 is MNHEY and CDR2 SVGAGI. The CDR3 is 15 residues long. CDR3 residues: CASSYSHKSQETQYF. The CDR3 nucleotides read TGTGCCAGCAGTTACTCCCACAAGTCGCAAGAGACCCAGTACTTC.

This sequence joins TRBV14 and TRBJ1-1, with D unresolved. The length of the CDR3 is 12 residues. Germline loops: CDR1 SGHDN, CDR2 FVKESK. V lost 6 bases, J lost 3 bases, and 8 bases lay in between. In DNA form, the CDR3 reads TGTGCCAGCAGTCCCCTTCACACTGAAGCTTTCTTT. As protein: CASSPLHTEAFF.

The chain carries TRBV19 and TRBJ2-7, with 9 nucleotides matching TRBD1. Unmatched junction bases numbered 11, after V lost 6 bases and J lost 2 bases. Germline V gives CDR1 LNHDA, CDR2 SQIVND (reference sequence). This CDR3 comprises 16 residues. The CDR3 loop reads CASSPIKGQGTYEQYF. The CDR3 DNA reads TGTGCCAGTAGCCCTATAAAAGGACAGGGGACCTACGAGCAGTACTTC. The whole variable domain, filled in from reference TRBV19 and TRBJ2-7, reads DGGITQSPKYLFRKEGQNVTLSCEQNLNHDAMYWYRQDPGQGLRLIYYSQIVNDFQKGDIAEGYSVSREKKESFPLTVTSAQKNPTAFYLCASSPIKGQGTYEQYFGPGTRLTVT.

V is TRBV29-1 and J is TRBJ2-7; TRBD2 is a possible D gene (5 bases). The J call may be in error: the DNA end matches TRBJ2-5 better. From germline, CDR1 is SQVTM and CDR2 ANQGSEA. The CDR3 consists of 13 residues. The CDR3 here is CSVEADGKETQYF. The CDR3, as DNA: TGCAGCGTTGAAGCGGACGGGAAAGAGACCCAGTACTTC.

This clone was counted between two and nine times. This rearrangement joins TRBV7-2 to TRBJ2-1, with TRBD2 matching 11 bases. Germline values: CDR1 SGHTA, CDR2 FQGNSA. This CDR3 has 17 residues. V gave up 4 bases and J gave up 4 bases; unmatched junction bases: 9. The chain's CDR3 is CASSSPSTSGVYNEQFF. CDR3 nucleotide sequence: TGTGCCAGCAGCTCACCCTCGACTAGCGGGGTGTACAATGAGCAGTTCTTC. Supplemented by reference TRBV7-2 and TRBJ2-1, the full variable domain reads GAGVSQSPSNKVTEKGKDVELRCDPISGHTALYWYRQSLGQGLEFLIYFQGNSAPDKSGLPSDRFSAERTGGSVSTLTIQRTQQEDSAVYLCASSSPSTSGVYNEQFFGPGTRLTVL.

This chain links TRBV13 with TRBJ1-2; 12 positions match TRBD1. The V gene's germline CDR1 is PRHDT and CDR2 FYEKMQ (reference sequence). The CDR3 covers 15 residues. The ends lost 4 bases at V and 4 bases at J; junction bases unmatched: 4. CDR3 in amino acids: CASSWGQGASYGYTF. The CDR3 DNA follows: TGTGCCAGCAGCTGGGGACAGGGGGCTTCCTATGGCTACACCTTC.

V is TRBV2 and J is TRBJ2-5; 14 nucleotides align to TRBD2. V was pared by 6 bases and J by 4 bases, with 4 bases of the junction left unmatched. CDR3 length: 15 amino acids. From germline, CDR1 is SNHLY and CDR2 FYNNEI. The chain's CDR3 is CASRGLAGVGETQYF. CDR3 DNA sequence: TGTGCCAGCAGGGGACTAGCGGGAGTAGGAGAGACCCAGTACTTC.

This clone appeared a few times. The gene calls are TRBV7-2 and TRBJ2-7; tentative D call: TRBD1 (5 bases). The V end was cut by 2 bases, the J end by 7 bases, with 12 bases between. CDR1 and CDR2 from the germline V gene are SGHTA and FQGNSA. The CDR3 length is 13 residues. This CDR3 is CASSLRPGNEQYF. The DNA of the CDR3 is TGTGCCAGCAGCTTAAGGCCAGGGAATGAGCAGTACTTC.

The rearrangement uses TRBV5-1 and TRBJ1-4, with D maybe TRBD1 (6 bases). The germline CDR1 and CDR2 sequences are SGHRS and YFSETQ. The V gene lost 5 bases and the J gene lost 0 bases, with 17 bases spanning the gap. The CDR3 runs 17 residues. This CDR3 reads CASRPYTGSTTNEKLFF. The CDR3 DNA reads as TGCGCCAGCAGACCTTATACAGGGAGCACAACTAATGAAAAACTGTTTTTT. Combining the CDR3 with reference TRBV5-1 and TRBJ1-4 gives the whole variable domain KAGVTQTPRYLIKTRGQQVTLSCSPISGHRSVSWYQQTPGQGLQFLFEYFSETQRNKGNFPGRFSGRQFSNSRSEMNVSTLELGDSALYLCASRPYTGSTTNEKLFFGSGTQLSVL.

The V call is TRBV4-2, the J call TRBJ2-2; D is unclear. The CDR3 contains 15 residues. CDR1 LGHNA and CDR2 YNFKEQ come from the germline V gene. V lost 5 bases to trimming and J lost 1 base, with 11 bases between them. The CDR3 spells CASSELMRNTGELFF. CDR3 nucleotide sequence: TGTGCCAGCAGCGAGTTGATGAGGAACACCGGGGAGCTGTTTTTT.

As for this clone: Distinct nucleotide sequences in the sample also encode this CDR3. The chain uses TRBV19 and TRBJ1-1, with 8 bases matching TRBD1. This CDR3 has 14 amino acids. The V and J ends lost 3 bases and 4 bases, in that order; junction bases with no gene match: 4. Germline V gene data show CDR1 as LNHDA and CDR2 as SQIVND (reference sequence). The CDR3 nucleotides are TGTGCCAGTAGTATCGGGACAGGTGGCACTGAAGCTTTCTTT. This encodes CASSIGTGGTEAFF.

The chain is built from TRBV6-6 and TRBJ2-1, with 7 bases fitting TRBD1. Unmatched junction bases numbered 10, after V lost 6 bases and J lost 2 bases. Germline V gene sequence: CDR1 MNHNY, CDR2 SVGAGI (reference sequence). CDR3 length: 16 residues. The CDR3 region has the DNA TGTGCCAGCAGGGGATTTGACAGGGCGCCCTACAATGAGCAGTTCTTC. This translates into CASRGFDRAPYNEQFF.

The chain recombines TRBV7-9 with TRBJ2-7; D may be TRBD1 (5 bases). The germline V and J ends were trimmed by 3 bases and 2 bases, with 11 bases remaining between them. In germline, CDR1 is SEHNR, CDR2 FQNEAQ (reference sequence). This CDR3 spans 14 amino acids. This CDR3 is CASSLSMGPYEQYF. In DNA, the CDR3 is TGTGCCAGCAGCTTGAGTATGGGGCCCTACGAGCAGTACTTC.

This clone appeared a single time. The chain couples TRBV19 to TRBJ1-2; 7 bases align to TRBD1. Losses at the gene ends were 8 bases for V and 1 base for J; bases not matched to a gene: 7. CDR1 is LNHDA, CDR2 SQIVND, per germline (reference sequence). This CDR3 region has 14 residues. CDR3 residues: CASGTRQGNYGYTF. CDR3 DNA: TGTGCCAGTGGAACCAGACAGGGTAACTATGGCTACACCTTC.

The chain links TRBV2 to TRBJ2-3; weak D call: TRBD2 (6 bases). Germline CDR1 is SNHLY and CDR2 is FYNNEI. The V and J ends lost 3 bases and 4 bases respectively, with 14 bases between them. The CDR3 runs 15 residues. The CDR3 nucleotides read TGTGCCAGCAGTGACTTGTCGGGGGTGGCAGATACGCAGTATTTT. Translated, it gives CASSDLSGVADTQYF.

This chain connects TRBV19 to TRBJ2-1; 15 bases are shared with TRBD2. Germline V gene data show CDR1 as LNHDA and CDR2 as SQIVND (reference sequence). The trim removed 5 bases at V and 0 bases at J, leaving 8 bases unmatched. CDR3 length: 19 residues. The CDR3 is CASSSRGLAGGSSYNEQFF. CDR3 nucleotides: TGTGCCAGTAGTTCCCGGGGACTAGCGGGAGGAAGCTCCTACAATGAGCAGTTCTTC.

J is TRBJ1-1 and V is TRBV7-9; TRBD1 matches 8 bases. The length of the CDR3 is 14 residues. Germline V lookup: CDR1 SEHNR, CDR2 FQNEAQ (reference sequence). The J segment lost 5 bases and the V segment lost 6 bases, leaving 8 bases of the junction unmatched. DNA of the CDR3: TGTGCCAGCAGAAGTACAGGGGGTAGGACTGAAGCTTTCTTT. Its protein product is CASRSTGGRTEAFF.